This passage covers 24 T cell receptor beta chains from one sample sequenced in a study of cytomegalovirus exposure and HLA in healthy donors. PCR involved 60 Vbeta and 13 Jbeta primers. Here immunoSEQ multiplex PCR was the method, and the copy in TCRdb shows in-frame clones only, minus some. The sample contains some 100,000 clones, roughly 79% of which appear only once. The sequencing sample was made of PBMCs. The receptors stem from a woman in her twenties or thirties in good health and CMV-seronegative.

This sequence joins TRBV28 and TRBJ1-5; 7 bases map to TRBD1. In germline, CDR1 is MDHEN, CDR2 SYDVKM. This CDR3 comprises 19 residues. With V trimmed by 6 bases and J by 3 bases, 20 bases remained unmatched. The CDR3 bases are TGTGCCAGCAGACCAAATCTTGGGGGAGACAGGGCGTTCAATCAGCCCCAGCATTTT. Residues: CASRPNLGGDRAFNQPQHF.

J is TRBJ2-1 and V is TRBV6-5; possibly TRBD1 for D (6 bases). Germline V gives CDR1 MNHEY, CDR2 SVGAGI. Trimming shortened V by 0 bases and J by 2 bases, and 11 bases separated the two germline ends. This CDR3 is 16 amino acids long. The CDR3 DNA reads as TGTGCCAGCAGTTACTCAACTAGGGGGACCTACAATGAGCAGTTCTTC. Amino acid sequence: CASSYSTRGTYNEQFF.

The V call is TRBV5-4, the J call TRBJ2-5; D gene ambiguous. The CDR3 extends over 16 amino acids. Trimming cost V 0 bases and J 5 bases, with 17 bases left between them. Germline assignment: CDR1 SGHNT and CDR2 YYREEE (reference sequence). The CDR3 DNA sequence: TGTGCCAGCAGCTTGGGAACCAGGTCCCCTCGGGAGACCCAGTACTTC. It encodes CASSLGTRSPRETQYF. Drawing the rest from reference TRBV5-4 and TRBJ2-5, the complete variable domain is ETGVTQSPTHLIKTRGQQVTLRCSSQSGHNTVSWYQQALGQGPQFIFQYYREEENGRGNFPPRFSGLQFPNYSSELNVNALELDDSALYLCASSLGTRSPRETQYFGPGTRLLVL.

V is TRBV30 and J is TRBJ2-4; maybe TRBD2 (6 bases). CDR3 length: 14 amino acids. CDR1 and CDR2 from the germline V gene are GTSNPN and SVGIG (reference sequence). Deletions cut 6 bases from V and 0 bases from J, with 12 bases between. CDR3 DNA sequence: TGTGCCTGCAAAGCGGGCCTAGCCAAAAACATTCAGTACTTC. The encoded protein is CACKAGLAKNIQYF.

The chain carries TRBV6-5 and TRBJ1-1; D is possibly TRBD1 (6 bases). The V gene's germline CDR1 is MNHEY and CDR2 SVGAGI. The CDR3 is 12 amino acids. V lost 7 bases, J lost 1 base, and 7 bases lay in between. CDR3 loop: CASKQGNTEAFF. CDR3 bases: TGTGCCAGCAAACAGGGGAACACTGAAGCTTTCTTT.

The chain uses TRBV4-3 and TRBJ2-6; TRBD2 is a possible D gene (6 bases). Germline V gives CDR1 LGHNA, CDR2 YSLEER. CDR3 length equals 20 residues. V lost 0 bases, J lost 2 bases, and 20 bases lay in between. The CDR3 DNA sequence: TGCGCCAGCAGCCAAGATTTTTCCGAGGGAGGAGTCGCTGGGGCCAACGTCCTGACTTTC. Translating gives CASSQDFSEGGVAGANVLTF.

The sample holds a few counts of this clone. The chain uses TRBV7-9 and TRBJ1-5; 11 nucleotides align to TRBD1. The CDR3 length is 15 residues. The germline V gene has CDR1 SEHNR and CDR2 FQNEAQ (reference sequence). V dropped 5 bases and J dropped 5; count of bases not matched to a gene: 5. The CDR3 DNA is TGTGCCAGCAGCCCCGGGACAGGGGGGTATCAGCCCCAGCATTTT. Residues: CASSPGTGGYQPQHF.

This clone has a single count. The gene calls are TRBV5-8 and TRBJ2-5, with D maybe TRBD1 (6 bases). The CDR3 is made up of 14 amino acids. V lost 0 bases, J lost 6 bases, and 12 bases lay in between. Germline V gives CDR1 SGHTS, CDR2 YDEGEE. DNA of the CDR3: TGTGCCAGCAGCTTGGGGGTGGACAGAAAGACCCAGTACTTC. Amino acids: CASSLGVDRKTQYF.

The chain combines TRBV11-2 with TRBJ1-5, with D unclear. Germline loops: CDR1 SGHAT, CDR2 FQNNGV. This CDR3 is 16 amino acids long. V was trimmed by 1 base and J by 0 bases, leaving 10 bases between them. The CDR3 spells CASSLVSGYSNQPQHF. The CDR3 DNA sequence: TGTGCCAGCAGCTTAGTTTCCGGTTATAGCAATCAGCCCCAGCATTTT.

This clone was recorded once. This chain joins TRBV28 and TRBJ1-3; D not certain. V was shortened by 3 bases and J by 0 bases, with 9 bases between the two germline ends. The length of the CDR3 is 15 residues. Looked up from germline, CDR1 is MDHEN and CDR2 is SYDVKM. CDR3 amino acids: CASSFRSGSGNTIYF. The CDR3 DNA sequence: TGTGCCAGCAGTTTTCGGTCAGGCTCTGGAAACACCATATATTTT. Full variable domain (rest looked up from reference TRBV28 and TRBJ1-3): DVKVTQSSRYLVKRTGEKVFLECVQDMDHENMFWYRQDPGLGLRLIYFSYDVKMKEKGDIPEGYSVSREKKERFSLILESASTNQTSMYLCASSFRSGSGNTIYFGEGSWLTVV.

The gene calls are TRBV7-9 and TRBJ2-5; D is unresolved. This CDR3 has 16 residues. In germline, CDR1 is SEHNR, CDR2 FQNEAQ (reference sequence). Trimming took 1 base from V and 5 from J, leaving 17 bases between them. DNA of the CDR3: TGTGCCAGCAGCTTAGACAAAACCGAAATTCAGGAGACCCAGTACTTC. Protein product: CASSLDKTEIQETQYF.

V is TRBV4-3 and J is TRBJ2-7; the match to TRBD2 covers 7 bases. J lost 4 bases, V lost 2 bases, and 8 bases had no gene match. The CDR3 is 15 residues long. The V gene's germline CDR1 is LGHNA and CDR2 YSLEER. CDR3 region: CASSQLREEHYEQYF. CDR3 DNA: TGCGCCAGCAGCCAACTCCGGGAGGAACATTACGAGCAGTACTTC.

The V gene is TRBV11-3, the J gene TRBJ2-5; D is undetermined. Trimming cost V 2 bases and J 5 bases, with 9 bases left between them. CDR1 is SGHNT and CDR2 is YENEEA in the germline V gene. This CDR3 is built from 13 residues. CDR3 region: CASSLRPGETQYF. The CDR3 DNA follows: TGTGCCAGCAGCTTAAGGCCCGGGGAGACCCAGTACTTC.

The J gene is TRBJ2-1, the V gene TRBV5-6, with D perhaps matching TRBD1 (5 bases). Looked up from germline, CDR1 is SGHDT and CDR2 is YYEEEE. The CDR3 contains 15 residues. Trimming removed 0 bases at V and 8 bases at J, with 15 bases between. The CDR3 is CASSLDFIGADEQFF. CDR3 nucleotide sequence: TGTGCCAGCAGCTTGGACTTTATAGGGGCGGATGAGCAGTTCTTC.

This clone was seen just once. The chain links TRBV18 to TRBJ1-2, with D perhaps matching TRBD1 (6 bases). Trimming removed 4 bases at V and 5 bases at J, with 11 bases between. The CDR3 contains 13 residues. The germline CDR1 and CDR2 sequences are KGHSH and LQKENI. CDR3 region: CASSLTDSYGYTF. The CDR3 DNA follows: TGTGCCAGCTCACTAACGGACAGTTATGGCTACACCTTC.

This clone was counted a single time. The chain is built from TRBV4-1 and TRBJ2-7; 15 nucleotides agree with TRBD2. From germline, CDR1 is MGHRA and CDR2 YSYEKL. CDR3 size: 19 residues. V was pared by 0 bases and J by 1 base, with 7 bases of the junction left unmatched. As DNA, the CDR3 is TGCGCCAGCAGCCAAGAGGGGACTAGCGGGAGGATGGGGTCCTACGAGCAGTACTTC. It is translated as CASSQEGTSGRMGSYEQYF.

CDR3 coding DNA: TGTGCCAGCAGCTTAGTTTTCGGGGGATTCCCCTACGAGCAGTACTTC. It is translated as CASSLVFGGFPYEQYF. The chain links TRBV7-2 to TRBJ2-7; tentatively, D is TRBD2 (6 bases). The germline gives CDR1 SGHTA, CDR2 FQGNSA. V lost 1 base to trimming and J lost 2 bases, with 15 bases between them. The CDR3 loop spans 16 amino acids.

This clone came up once. This chain uses TRBV5-5 with TRBJ2-3, with 7 positions matching TRBD2. CDR1 and CDR2 (germline): SGHKS, YYEKEE (reference sequence). The CDR3 is 15 amino acids. J was trimmed by 8 bases and V by 2 bases; bases with no gene match: 11. The CDR3 bases are TGTGCCAGCAGCTTCCCTGGGGGAGGGCCGGGTACGCAGTATTTT. This encodes CASSFPGGGPGTQYF.

This chain joins TRBV11-3 and TRBJ2-7; D is perhaps TRBD2 (5 bases). The V end was cut by 2 bases, the J end by 10 bases, with 12 bases between. The CDR3 spans 12 residues. Germline V CDR1 and CDR2: SGHNT, YENEEA. CDR3 nucleotides: TGTGCCAGCAGCTTATCGTCCGGGGTACAGTACTTC. Its translation is CASSLSSGVQYF.

The chain joins TRBV11-2 to TRBJ2-2; 8 bases are shared with TRBD2. V lost 3 bases and J lost 1; bases outside the gene matches: 4. The CDR3 totals 16 residues. From germline, CDR1 is SGHAT and CDR2 FQNNGV. CDR3 nucleotides: TGTGCCAGCAGCTTGCTAGCGGGCCTGAACACCGGGGAGCTGTTTTTT. This encodes CASSLLAGLNTGELFF.

J is TRBJ2-5 and V is TRBV5-1; 8 bases match TRBD1. The CDR3 contains 16 residues. Trimming took 4 bases from V and 4 from J; bases not matched to a gene: 12. Germline assignment: CDR1 SGHRS and CDR2 YFSETQ. The CDR3 DNA sequence: TGCGCCAGCAGCCGGGTAGGGACAGGCCTAGGAGAGACCCAGTACTTC. It yields the protein CASSRVGTGLGETQYF. Using reference TRBV5-1 and TRBJ2-5 for the parts outside the CDR3, the full variable domain is KAGVTQTPRYLIKTRGQQVTLSCSPISGHRSVSWYQQTPGQGLQFLFEYFSETQRNKGNFPGRFSGRQFSNSRSEMNVSTLELGDSALYLCASSRVGTGLGETQYFGPGTRLLVL.

The genes are TRBV4-1 and TRBJ2-2, with 10 bases matching TRBD2. This CDR3 contains 16 residues. Germline V gene data show CDR1 as MGHRA and CDR2 as YSYEKL. Trimming cost V 8 bases and J 0 bases; bases outside gene matches: 6. CDR3 DNA: TGCGCCAGCCGTCTGGGACTAGCGTCGAACACCGGGGAGCTGTTTTTT. Protein product: CASRLGLASNTGELFF.

The rearrangement joins TRBV5-1 to TRBJ1-2; D gene unclear. The V end was cut by 5 bases, the J end by 7 bases, with 9 bases between. The CDR3 is 11 residues long. The germline V gene has CDR1 SGHRS and CDR2 YFSETQ. In DNA form, the CDR3 reads TGCGCCAGCAGACTGGAGGGTGGCTACACCTTC. Its translation: CASRLEGGYTF.

The chain couples TRBV5-1 to TRBJ2-1; D not resolved. The ends were cut back, 0 bases at V and 6 bases at J, with 10 bases in the middle. The CDR3 is made up of 14 amino acids. Germline lookup yields CDR1 SGHRS and CDR2 YFSETQ. The CDR3 region has the DNA TGCGCCAGCAGCTTGGCCTTCGGTGGCAATGAGCAGTTCTTC. It yields the protein CASSLAFGGNEQFF.